This TCR beta chain was sequenced for a study of glioma-infiltrating T cells. CDR3 length: 15 amino acids. The germline gives CDR1 MGHRA, CDR2 YSYEKL. Trimming removed 3 bases from V and 5 bases from J, with 14 bases in between. Study results and caveats: Non-neoplastic patients had below-expected tissue-blood divergence, while all gliomas exceeded expectation. Very few CDR3 sequences were shared between tissue and blood.

Regarding this clonotype: As yet, its antigen is unknown.

Amplification of TCR alpha and beta CDR3 regions from RNA used iRepertoire nested multiplex PCR. One entry per CDR3 protein results from TCRdb running MiXCR on the multiplex PCR reads. The sample has about 140,000 distinct CDR3 sequences; about 39% are singletons. Sequences were obtained from glioma tissue, nonneoplastic brain tissue, or PBMCs (not recorded which). The chain employs TRBV4-1 and TRBJ2-1; possible D gene TRBD1, 5 bases. The receptor comes from a human donor with low-grade glioma or glioblastoma, undergoing nonglioma brain surgery, or in good health (not recorded which). CDR3 sequence reads: CASSQVGEGNNEQFF. In DNA, the CDR3 is TGCGCCAGCAGCCAGGTAGGGGAAGGAAACAATGAGCAGTTCTTC.